This T cell receptor beta chain was observed in a study of identical twins. Study conclusions and caveats: Analyses based on zero insertions could be partly confounded by invariant MAIT and iNKT cells.

The CDR3 loop spans 15 amino acids. Germline V gene sequence: CDR1 SGHTA, CDR2 FQGNSA. V was pared by 2 bases and J by 3 bases, with 6 bases of the junction left unmatched. Comments on this clonotype: Its antigen is not known.

TCRdb ran MiXCR on the 5' RACE reads and lists one entry per CDR3 protein. This sample yields about 500,000 distinct CDR3 sequences, of which about 13% are seen a single time; approximately 0.98% belongs to the top ten. These data also featured in a second study, about yellow fever vaccine responses in identical twins.

The sequenced material came from CD4+ T cells sorted from blood. The origin of this receptor is a woman younger than 30 in good health. The chain is built from TRBV7-2 and TRBJ2-7; the match to TRBD1 covers 8 bases. The CDR3 sequence: CASSLQGASDYEQYF. CDR3 DNA sequence: TGTGCCAGCAGCTTACAGGGGGCATCTGACTACGAGCAGTACTTC. Looking up the rest from reference TRBV7-2 and TRBJ2-7 gives the full variable domain: GAGVSQSPSNKVTEKGKDVELRCDPISGHTALYWYRQSLGQGLEFLIYFQGNSAPDKSGLPSDRFSAERTGGSVSTLTIQRTQQEDSAVYLCASSLQGASDYEQYFGPGTRLTVT.